Here is one T cell receptor beta chain with its context. This entry is derived from a study of blood T cell repertoires in COVID-19. CDR3 length: 16 residues. Germline CDR1 and CDR2: LNHDA and SQIVND (reference sequence). V lost 8 bases to trimming and J lost 2 bases, with 21 bases between them. Produced via immunoSEQ multiplex PCR; TCRdb's table is partial and in-frame only. In the table there are about 170,000 clones, around 86% of which are singletons. The source of this sequence is an elderly woman with COVID-19, enrolled during active disease. V gene TRBV19 combines with J gene TRBJ1-1, with a possible D match to TRBD1 (5 bases). Material for sequencing was peripheral blood. The CDR3 DNA reads as TGTGCCAGTTCTCTCCGGGACTGGGTTGTCAACACTGAAGCTTTCTTT. Translation: CASSLRDWVVNTEAFF.